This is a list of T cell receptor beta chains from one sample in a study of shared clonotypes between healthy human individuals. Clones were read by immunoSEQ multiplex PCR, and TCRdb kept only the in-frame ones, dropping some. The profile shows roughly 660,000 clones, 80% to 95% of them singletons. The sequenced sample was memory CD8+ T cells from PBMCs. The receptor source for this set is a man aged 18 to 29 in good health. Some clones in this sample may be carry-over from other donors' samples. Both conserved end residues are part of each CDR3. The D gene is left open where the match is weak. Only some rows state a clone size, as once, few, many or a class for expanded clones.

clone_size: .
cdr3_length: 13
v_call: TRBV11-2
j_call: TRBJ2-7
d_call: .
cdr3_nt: TGTGCCAGCAGCCAGGGAACCTCCTACGAGCAGTACTTC
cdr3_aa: CASSQGTSYEQYF

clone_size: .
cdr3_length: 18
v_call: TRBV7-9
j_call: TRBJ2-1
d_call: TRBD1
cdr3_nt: TGTGCCAGCAGCTTAGCGATTATTGGACAGGGGTTCGTCTATGAGCAGTTCTTC
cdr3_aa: CASSLAIIGQGFVYEQFF

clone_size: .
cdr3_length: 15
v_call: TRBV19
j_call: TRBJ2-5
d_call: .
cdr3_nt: TGTGCCAGTAGTCCCCGGTGGGGACCCCAAGAGACCCAGTACTTC
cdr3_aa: CASSPRWGPQETQYF

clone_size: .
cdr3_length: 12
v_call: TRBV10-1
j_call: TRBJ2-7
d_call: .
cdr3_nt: TGCGCCAGCGGGCCAGGGCTGTACGAGCAGTACTTC
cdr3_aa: CASGPGLYEQYF

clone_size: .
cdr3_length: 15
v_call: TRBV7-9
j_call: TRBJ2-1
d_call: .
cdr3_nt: TGTGCCAGCAGCTGGGGGGAGGCATCCTACAATGAGCAGTTCTTC
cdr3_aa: CASSWGEASYNEQFF

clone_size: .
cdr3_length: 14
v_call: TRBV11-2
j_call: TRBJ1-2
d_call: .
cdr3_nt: TGTGCCAGCAGTCACGGACCAACGAACTATGGCTACACCTTC
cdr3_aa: CASSHGPTNYGYTF

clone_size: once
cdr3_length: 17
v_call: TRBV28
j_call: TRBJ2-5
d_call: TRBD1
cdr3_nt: TGTGCCAGCAGTTTAGTTACCAGGGGGACGGCTGAGAAGACCCAGTACTTC
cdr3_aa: CASSLVTRGTAEKTQYF

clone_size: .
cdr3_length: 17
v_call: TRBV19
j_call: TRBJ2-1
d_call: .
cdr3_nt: TGTGCCAGTAGTATAGATGAGGAGGGACTGGATAACAATGAGCAGTTCTTC
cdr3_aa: CASSIDEEGLDNNEQFF

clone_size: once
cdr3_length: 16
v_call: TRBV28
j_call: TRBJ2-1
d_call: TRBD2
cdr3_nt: TGTGCCAGCAGCCTTGAGCGGGAGGGAGCCTACAATGAGCAGTTCTTC
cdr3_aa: CASSLEREGAYNEQFF

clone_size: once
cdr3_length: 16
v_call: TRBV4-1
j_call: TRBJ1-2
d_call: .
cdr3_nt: TGCGCCAGCAGCCGCCTCCCGACGGGGACTATGGGTGGCTACACCTTC
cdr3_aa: CASSRLPTGTMGGYTF

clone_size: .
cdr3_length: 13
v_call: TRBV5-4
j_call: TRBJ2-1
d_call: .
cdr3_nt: TGTGCCAGCAGCCAGGTGGAGGGAAGGGAGCAGTTCTTC
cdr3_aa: CASSQVEGREQFF

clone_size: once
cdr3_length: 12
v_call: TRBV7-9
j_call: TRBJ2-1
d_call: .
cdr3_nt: TGTGCCAGCAGCTTAGGACCAGGCGAGCAGTTCTTC
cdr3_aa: CASSLGPGEQFF

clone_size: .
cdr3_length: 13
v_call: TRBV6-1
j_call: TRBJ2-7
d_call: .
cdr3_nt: TGTGCCAGCGGAGCTCGGGCTTCCTACGAGCAGTACTTC
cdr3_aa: CASGARASYEQYF

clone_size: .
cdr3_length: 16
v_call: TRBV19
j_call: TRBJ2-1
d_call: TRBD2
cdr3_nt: TGTGCCAGTAGTACGGGCCTAGCGGGGCTTCGCCATGAGCAGTTCTTC
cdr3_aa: CASSTGLAGLRHEQFF

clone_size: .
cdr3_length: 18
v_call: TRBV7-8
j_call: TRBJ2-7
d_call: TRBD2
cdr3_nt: TGTGCCAGCAGCTTTCTGACACTAGCGGGAGGCCTCTCCTACGAGCAGTACTTC
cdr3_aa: CASSFLTLAGGLSYEQYF

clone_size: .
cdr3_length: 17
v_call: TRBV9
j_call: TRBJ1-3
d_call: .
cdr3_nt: TGTGCCAGCAGCGCGGCCCTAGCGCGGACCTCTGGAAACACCATATATTTT
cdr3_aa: CASSAALARTSGNTIYF

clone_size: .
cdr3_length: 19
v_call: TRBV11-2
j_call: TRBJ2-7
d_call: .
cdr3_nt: TGTGCCAGCAGCTTATTTTTAGGCTCTGGGGGGCGGCGGTCCTACGAGCAGTACTTC
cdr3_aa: CASSLFLGSGGRRSYEQYF

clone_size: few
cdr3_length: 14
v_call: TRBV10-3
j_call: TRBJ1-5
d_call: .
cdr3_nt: TGTGCCATCAGTGAGTCCGGGGTCCATCAGCCCCAGCATTTT
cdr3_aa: CAISESGVHQPQHF

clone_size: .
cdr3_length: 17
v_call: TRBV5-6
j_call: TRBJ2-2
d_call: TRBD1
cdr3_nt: TGTGCCAGCAGCTTGGGTACACAGGGGGCAGGAACCGGGGAGCTGTTTTTT
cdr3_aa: CASSLGTQGAGTGELFF

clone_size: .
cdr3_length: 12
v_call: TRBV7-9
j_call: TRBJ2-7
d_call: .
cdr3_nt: TGTGCCAGCAGCTGGGCACCCTACGAGCAGTACTTC
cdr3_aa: CASSWAPYEQYF

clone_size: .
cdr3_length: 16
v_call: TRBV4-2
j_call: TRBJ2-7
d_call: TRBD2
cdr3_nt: TGTGCCAGCAGCCAAGGGGTTATGCGGGAGATCTACGAGCAGTACTTC
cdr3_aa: CASSQGVMREIYEQYF

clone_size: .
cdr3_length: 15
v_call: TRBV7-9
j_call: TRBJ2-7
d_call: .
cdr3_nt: TGTGCCAGCAGCTTAGGCAGCTATCTTTCCTACGAGCAGTACTTC
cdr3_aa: CASSLGSYLSYEQYF

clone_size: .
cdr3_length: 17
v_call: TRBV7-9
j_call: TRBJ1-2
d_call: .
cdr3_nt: TGTGCCAGCAGCTTAGGCAGGGGCATAGCGCGGGGCTATGGCTACACCTTC
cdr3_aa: CASSLGRGIARGYGYTF

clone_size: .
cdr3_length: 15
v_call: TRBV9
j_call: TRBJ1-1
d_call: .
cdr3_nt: TGTGCCAGCAGCGTAGGGAGGGTTATGAACACTGAAGCTTTCTTT
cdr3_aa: CASSVGRVMNTEAFF

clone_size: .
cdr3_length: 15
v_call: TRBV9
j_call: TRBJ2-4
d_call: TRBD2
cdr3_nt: TGTGCCAGCAGCGTAGCGGCGGGAGTGGGAAACATTCAGTACTTC
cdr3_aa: CASSVAAGVGNIQYF

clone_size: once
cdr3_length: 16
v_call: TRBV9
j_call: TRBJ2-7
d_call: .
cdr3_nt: TGTGCCAGCAGCCCTCAAGGTGGGGTCGGGAGCTACGAGCAGTACTTC
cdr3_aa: CASSPQGGVGSYEQYF

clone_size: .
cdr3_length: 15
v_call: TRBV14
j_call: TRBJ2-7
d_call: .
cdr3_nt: TGTGCCAGCAGCCAAGTACCCGGGACACCTTACGAGCAGTACTTC
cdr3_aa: CASSQVPGTPYEQYF

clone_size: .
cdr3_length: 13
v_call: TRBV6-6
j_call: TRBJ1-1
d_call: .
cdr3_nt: TGTGCCAGCAGTTACTCGACGCAGACTGAAGCTTTCTTT
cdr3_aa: CASSYSTQTEAFF

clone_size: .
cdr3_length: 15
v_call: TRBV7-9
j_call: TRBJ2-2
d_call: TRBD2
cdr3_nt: TGTGCCACCACACTAGCGGGAACGAACACCGGGGAGCTGTTTTTT
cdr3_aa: CATTLAGTNTGELFF

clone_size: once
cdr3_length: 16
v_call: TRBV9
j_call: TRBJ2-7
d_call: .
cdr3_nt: TGTGCCAGCAGCCGGAAGGTCACCGCGTCCTCCTACGAGCAGTACTTC
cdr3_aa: CASSRKVTASSYEQYF

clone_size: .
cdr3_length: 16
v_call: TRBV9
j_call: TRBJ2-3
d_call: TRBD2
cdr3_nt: TGTGCCAGCAGCGAATCGACTAGCGGTTACACAGATACGCAGTATTTT
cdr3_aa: CASSESTSGYTDTQYF

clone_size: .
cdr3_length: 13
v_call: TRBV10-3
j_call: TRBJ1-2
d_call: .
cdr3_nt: TGTGCCATCACCCCGACAGCGGCCTATGGCTACACCTTC
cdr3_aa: CAITPTAAYGYTF

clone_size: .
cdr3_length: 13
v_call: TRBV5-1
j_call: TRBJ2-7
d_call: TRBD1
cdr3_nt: TGCGCCAGCTCTCGGACAGGGGGCCGGGAGCAGTACTTC
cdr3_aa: CASSRTGGREQYF

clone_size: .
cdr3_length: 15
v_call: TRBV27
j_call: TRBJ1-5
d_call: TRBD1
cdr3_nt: TGTGCCAGCAGTTTAAGACAGGGGGCAGCTCAGCCCCAGCATTTT
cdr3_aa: CASSLRQGAAQPQHF

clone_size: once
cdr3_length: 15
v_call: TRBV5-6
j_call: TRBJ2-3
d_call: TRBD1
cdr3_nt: TGTGCCAGCAGCTTTACGACAGGGGGACCAGATACGCAGTATTTT
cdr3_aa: CASSFTTGGPDTQYF

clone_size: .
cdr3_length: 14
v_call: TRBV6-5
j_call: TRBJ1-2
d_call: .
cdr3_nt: TGTGCCAGCAGTCCTTATGTAGCTAACTATGGCTACACCTTC
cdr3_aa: CASSPYVANYGYTF

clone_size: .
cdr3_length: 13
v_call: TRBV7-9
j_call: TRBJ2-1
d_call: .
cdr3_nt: TGTGCCAGCAGCCCCCCAGGGAGAAGTGAGCAGTTCTTC
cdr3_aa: CASSPPGRSEQFF

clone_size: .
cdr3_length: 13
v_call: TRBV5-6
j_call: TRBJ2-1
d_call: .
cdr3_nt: TGTGCCAGCAGCTCGGGCCGTGGCAATGAGCAGTTCTTC
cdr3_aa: CASSSGRGNEQFF

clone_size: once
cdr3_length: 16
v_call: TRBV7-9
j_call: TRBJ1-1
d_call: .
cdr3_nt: TGTGCCAGCAGCTTAGTAGGGGCCCCGAGGGACACTGAAGCTTTCTTT
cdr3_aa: CASSLVGAPRDTEAFF

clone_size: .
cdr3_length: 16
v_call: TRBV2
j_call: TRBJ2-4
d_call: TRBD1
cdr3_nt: TGTGCCAGCAGTGGGGACAGGGCCTTAGCCAAAAACATTCAGTACTTC
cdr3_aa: CASSGDRALAKNIQYF

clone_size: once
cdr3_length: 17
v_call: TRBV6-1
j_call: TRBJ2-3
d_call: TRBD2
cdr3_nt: TGTGCCAGCAGTGAAGATGAGGAGCGGGAGGTTGAAGATACGCAGTATTTT
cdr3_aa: CASSEDEEREVEDTQYF

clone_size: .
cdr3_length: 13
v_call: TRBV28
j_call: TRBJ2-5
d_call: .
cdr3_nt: TGTGCCAGCAGCTTGACCGAAGAAGAGACCCAGTACTTC
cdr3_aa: CASSLTEEETQYF

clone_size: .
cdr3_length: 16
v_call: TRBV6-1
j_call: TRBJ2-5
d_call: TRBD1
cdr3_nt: TGTGCCAGCAGTGAACTCCCGGGACAGGGGAGGGAGACCCAGTACTTC
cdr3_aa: CASSELPGQGRETQYF

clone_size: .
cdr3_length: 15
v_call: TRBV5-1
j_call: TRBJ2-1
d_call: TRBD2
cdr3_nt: TGCGCCAGCAGCCCACGACTAGCGACCGTCATAGGGCAGTTCTTC
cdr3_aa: CASSPRLATVIGQFF

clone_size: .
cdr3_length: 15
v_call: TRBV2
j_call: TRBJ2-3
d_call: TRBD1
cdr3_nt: TGTGCCAGCAGTCCCGGGACAGCAAGCACAGATACGCAGTATTTT
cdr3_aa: CASSPGTASTDTQYF

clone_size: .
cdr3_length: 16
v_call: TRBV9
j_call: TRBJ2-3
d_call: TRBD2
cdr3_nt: TGTGCCAGCAGCGTAGTAGCGGGAGATAGCACAGATACGCAGTATTTT
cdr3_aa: CASSVVAGDSTDTQYF

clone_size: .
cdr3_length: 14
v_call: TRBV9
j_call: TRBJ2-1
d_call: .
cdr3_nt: TGTGCCAGCAGCCTCGGGACCAGAGCTAATGAGCAGTTCTTC
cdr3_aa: CASSLGTRANEQFF

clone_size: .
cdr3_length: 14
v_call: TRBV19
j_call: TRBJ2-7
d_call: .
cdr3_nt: TGTGCCAGTAGCCAGGACGCGGCCTCCTACGAGCAGTACTTC
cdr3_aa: CASSQDAASYEQYF

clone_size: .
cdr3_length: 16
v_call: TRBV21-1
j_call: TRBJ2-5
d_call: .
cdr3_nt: TGTGCCAGCAGCAATACCGTGACAGGTCCGAAAGGAACCCAGTACTTC
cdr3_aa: CASSNTVTGPKGTQYF

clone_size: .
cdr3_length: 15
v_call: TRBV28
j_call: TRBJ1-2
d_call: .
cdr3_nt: TGTGCCAGCAGTCAACCGAGGGAATTTAACTATGGCTACACCTTC
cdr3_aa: CASSQPREFNYGYTF

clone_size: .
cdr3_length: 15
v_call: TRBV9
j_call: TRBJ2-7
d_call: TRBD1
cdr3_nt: TGTGCCAGCAGCGTAGGGACAGGGGGTTTGTACGAGCAGTACTTC
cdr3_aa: CASSVGTGGLYEQYF

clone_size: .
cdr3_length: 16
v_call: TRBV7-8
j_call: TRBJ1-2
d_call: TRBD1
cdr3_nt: TGTGCCAGCAGCCCAGGGGGGGTGCGGGCGAACTATGGCTACACCTTC
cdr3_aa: CASSPGGVRANYGYTF

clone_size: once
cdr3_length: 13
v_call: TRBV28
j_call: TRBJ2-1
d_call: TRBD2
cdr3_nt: TGTGCCAGCAGAAGGGACCGCGTAGCGGGTATGGTCTTC
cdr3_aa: CASRRDRVAGMVF

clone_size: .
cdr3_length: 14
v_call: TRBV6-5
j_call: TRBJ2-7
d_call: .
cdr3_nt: TGTGCCAGCAGTTTACAGGAAACCTTCTACGAGCAGTACTTC
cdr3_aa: CASSLQETFYEQYF

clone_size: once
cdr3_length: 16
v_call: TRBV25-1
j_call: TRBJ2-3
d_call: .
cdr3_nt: TGTGCCAGCAGTGAGTTGGGACTTTCTAGCACAGATACGCAGTATTTT
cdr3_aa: CASSELGLSSTDTQYF

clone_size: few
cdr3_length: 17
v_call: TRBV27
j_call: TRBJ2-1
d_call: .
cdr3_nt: TGTGCCAGCAGTTTATTCCGGACAACAAGCTCCTACAATGAGCAGTTCTTC
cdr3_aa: CASSLFRTTSSYNEQFF

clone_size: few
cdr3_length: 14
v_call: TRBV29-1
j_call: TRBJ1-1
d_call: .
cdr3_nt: TGCAGCGCTAACAGGGCCAGGATGAACACTGAAGCTTTCTTT
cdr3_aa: CSANRARMNTEAFF

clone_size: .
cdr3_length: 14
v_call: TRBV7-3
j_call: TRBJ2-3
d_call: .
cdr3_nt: TGTGCCAGCAGCGACGACGGGTCCCCGGATACGCAGTATTTT
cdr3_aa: CASSDDGSPDTQYF

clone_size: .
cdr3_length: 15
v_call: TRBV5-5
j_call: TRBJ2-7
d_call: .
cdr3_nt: TGTGCCAGCAGCTTGTTATTCGCGGCCACCTACGAGCAGTACTTC
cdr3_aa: CASSLLFAATYEQYF